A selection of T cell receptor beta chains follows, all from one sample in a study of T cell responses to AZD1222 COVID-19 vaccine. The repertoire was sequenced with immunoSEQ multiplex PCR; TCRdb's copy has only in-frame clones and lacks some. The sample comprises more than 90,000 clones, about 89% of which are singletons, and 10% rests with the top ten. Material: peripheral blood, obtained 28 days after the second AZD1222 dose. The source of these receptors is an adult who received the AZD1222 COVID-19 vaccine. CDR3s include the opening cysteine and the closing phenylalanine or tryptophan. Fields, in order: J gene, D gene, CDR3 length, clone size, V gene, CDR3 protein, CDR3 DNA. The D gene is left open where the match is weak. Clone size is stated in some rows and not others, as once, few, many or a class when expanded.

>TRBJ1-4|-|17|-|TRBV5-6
CASSLELGGTTNEKLFF
TGTGCCAGCAGCTTGGAGCTGGGAGGGACAACTAATGAAAAACTGTTTTTT
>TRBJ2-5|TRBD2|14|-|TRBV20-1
CSASFLAGGETQYF
TGCAGTGCTAGTTTCCTAGCGGGAGGAGAGACCCAGTACTTC
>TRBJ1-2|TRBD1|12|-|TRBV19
CASTGTGYGYTF
TGTGCCAGTACCGGGACAGGCTATGGCTACACCTTC
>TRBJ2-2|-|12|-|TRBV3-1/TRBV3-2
CASSQRTGELFF
TGTGCCAGCAGCCAGCGTACCGGGGAGCTGTTTTTT
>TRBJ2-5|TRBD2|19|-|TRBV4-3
CASSQDRLAGGPPWETQYF
TGCGCCAGCAGCCAAGACCGACTAGCGGGAGGGCCTCCGTGGGAGACCCAGTACTTC
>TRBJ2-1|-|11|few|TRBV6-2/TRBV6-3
CASSPYNEQFF
TGTGCCAGCAGCCCCTACAATGAGCAGTTCTTC
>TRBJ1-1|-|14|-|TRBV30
CAWSTGGGLTEAFF
TGTGCCTGGAGTACCGGGGGGGGTCTCACTGAAGCTTTCTTT
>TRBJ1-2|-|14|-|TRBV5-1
CASSQGRLNYGYTF
TGCGCCAGCAGCCAGGGACGGCTAAACTATGGCTACACCTTC
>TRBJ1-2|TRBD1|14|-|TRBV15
CATSTRTGDYGYTF
TGTGCCACCAGCACTCGGACAGGGGACTATGGCTACACCTTC
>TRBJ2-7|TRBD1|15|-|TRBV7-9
CASSSGQGRAYEQYF
TGTGCCAGCAGCTCGGGACAGGGGCGCGCCTACGAGCAGTACTTC
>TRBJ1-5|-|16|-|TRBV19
CASSHLTGRGNQPQHF
TGTGCCAGTAGCCACCTTACAGGGCGAGGAAATCAGCCCCAGCATTTT
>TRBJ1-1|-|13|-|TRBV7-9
CASSSGAATEAFF
TGTGCCAGCAGCTCGGGAGCGGCCACTGAAGCTTTCTTT
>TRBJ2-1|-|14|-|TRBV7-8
CASSWENSNNEQFF
TGTGCCAGCAGCTGGGAAAACAGTAACAATGAGCAGTTCTTC
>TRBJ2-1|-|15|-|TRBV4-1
CASSQQGAFYNEQFF
TGCGCCAGCAGCCAACAGGGAGCCTTCTACAATGAGCAGTTCTTC
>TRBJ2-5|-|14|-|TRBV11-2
CASSLGLAQETQYF
TGTGCCAGCAGCTTAGGGCTAGCTCAGGAGACCCAGTACTTC
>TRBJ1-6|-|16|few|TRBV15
CATSRDLAGGNSPLHF
TGTGCCACCAGCAGAGATCTCGCAGGCGGGAATTCACCCCTCCACTTT
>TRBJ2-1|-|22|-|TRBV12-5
CANGLVGSGGLKEAPAYNEQFF
TGTGCTAATGGTTTGGTGGGGAGTGGTGGTCTCAAAGAAGCTCCGGCCTACAATGAGCAGTTCTTC
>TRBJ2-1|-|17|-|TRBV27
CASSLISLAHTGNEQFF
TGTGCCAGCAGTTTAATTTCGCTAGCTCACACGGGAAATGAGCAGTTCTTC
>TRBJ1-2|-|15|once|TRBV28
CASSLQGRGSDGYTF
TGTGCCAGCAGTTTGCAGGGACGAGGTTCGGATGGCTACACCTTC
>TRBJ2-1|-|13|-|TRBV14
CASSQDWRGEQFF
TGTGCCAGCAGCCAAGATTGGCGCGGTGAGCAGTTCTTC
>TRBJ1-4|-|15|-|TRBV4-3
CASSQGISTNEKLFF
TGCGCCAGCAGCCAGGGCATTTCAACTAATGAAAAACTGTTTTTT
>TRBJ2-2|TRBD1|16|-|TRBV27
CASSIRDRGTTGELFF
TGTGCCAGCAGTATCCGGGACAGGGGAACCACCGGGGAGCTGTTTTTT
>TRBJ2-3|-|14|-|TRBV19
CASSSSGLVDTQYF
TGTGCCAGTAGTTCCAGCGGGCTGGTCGATACGCAGTATTTT
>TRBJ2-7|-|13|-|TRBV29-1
CSVERQATAEQYF
TGCAGCGTTGAACGACAGGCGACGGCCGAGCAGTACTTC
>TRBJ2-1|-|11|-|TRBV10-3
CAISEDYEQFF
TGTGCCATCAGTGAGGACTATGAGCAGTTCTTC